The clone carrying this T cell receptor beta chain has a count of ten or more. Its matching antigen is unknown. These data originate in a study of T cell responses to AZD1222 COVID-19 vaccine. Study overall: Second-dose intervals near 4 or 12 weeks were combined. Study results and limitations: Seropositive AZD1222 recipients at baseline numbered only five or six. A rise in Spike-specific TCR breadth and depth followed two AZD1222 doses. Sampled repertoires all dated from after the peak T cell response.

The repertoire was sequenced with immunoSEQ multiplex PCR; TCRdb's copy has only in-frame clones and lacks some. Seen here are about 110,000 clones, 86% observed once, and the top ten hold around 3.2%. V was clipped by 2 bases and J by 8 bases; unmatched bases: 8. The CDR3 length is 15 residues. Germline V CDR1 and CDR2: SGHAT, FQNNGV. The V call is TRBV11-2, the J call TRBJ2-1; 8 nucleotides align to TRBD2. Sequenced material: peripheral blood, taken on day 0 of AZD1222 vaccination. This TCR derives from an adult in good health. CDR3 amino acids: CASSLLGLGIYEQFF. The CDR3 region has the DNA TGTGCCAGCAGCTTACTGGGACTAGGCATTTATGAGCAGTTCTTC.